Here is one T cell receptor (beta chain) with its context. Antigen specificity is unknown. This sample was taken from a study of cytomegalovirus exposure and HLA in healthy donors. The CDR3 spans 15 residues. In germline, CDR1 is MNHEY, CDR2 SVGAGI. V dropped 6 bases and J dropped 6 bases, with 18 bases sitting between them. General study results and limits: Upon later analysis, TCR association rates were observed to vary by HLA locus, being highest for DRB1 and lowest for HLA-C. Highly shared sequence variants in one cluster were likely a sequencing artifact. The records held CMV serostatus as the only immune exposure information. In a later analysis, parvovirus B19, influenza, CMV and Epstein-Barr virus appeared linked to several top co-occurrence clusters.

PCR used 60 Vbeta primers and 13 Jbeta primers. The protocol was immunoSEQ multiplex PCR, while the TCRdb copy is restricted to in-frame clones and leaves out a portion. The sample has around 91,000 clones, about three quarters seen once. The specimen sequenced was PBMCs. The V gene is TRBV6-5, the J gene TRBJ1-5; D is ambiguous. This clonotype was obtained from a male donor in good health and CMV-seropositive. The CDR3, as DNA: TGTGCCAGCAGGGAGGCCTGGAGAACGGGTCAGCCCCAGCATTTT. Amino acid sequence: CASREAWRTGQPQHF.